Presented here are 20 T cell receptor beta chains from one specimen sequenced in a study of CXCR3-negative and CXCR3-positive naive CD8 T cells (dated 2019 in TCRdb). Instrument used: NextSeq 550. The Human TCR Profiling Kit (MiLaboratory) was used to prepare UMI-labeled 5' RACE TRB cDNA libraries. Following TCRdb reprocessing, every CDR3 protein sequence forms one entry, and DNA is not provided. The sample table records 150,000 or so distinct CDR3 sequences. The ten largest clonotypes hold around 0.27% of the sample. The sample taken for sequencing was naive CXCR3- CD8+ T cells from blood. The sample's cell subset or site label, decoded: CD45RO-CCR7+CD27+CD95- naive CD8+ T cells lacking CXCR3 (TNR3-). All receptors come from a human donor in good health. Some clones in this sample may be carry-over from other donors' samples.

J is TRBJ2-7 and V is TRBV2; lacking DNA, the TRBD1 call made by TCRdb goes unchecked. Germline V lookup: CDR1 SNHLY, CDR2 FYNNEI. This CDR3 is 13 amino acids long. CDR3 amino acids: CANHGPRGYEQYF.

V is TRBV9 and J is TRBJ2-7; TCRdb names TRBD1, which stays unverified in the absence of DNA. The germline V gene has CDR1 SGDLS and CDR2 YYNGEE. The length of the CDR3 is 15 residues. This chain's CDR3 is CASSVGEVDSYEQYF.

The chain's CDR3 is CASSLPLAGGPKENTGELFF. The chain carries TRBV7-9 and TRBJ2-2; the TCRdb D gene call, TRBD2, has no DNA to confirm it. CDR1 and CDR2 from the germline V gene are SEHNR and FQNEAQ (reference sequence). The CDR3 extends over 20 amino acids.

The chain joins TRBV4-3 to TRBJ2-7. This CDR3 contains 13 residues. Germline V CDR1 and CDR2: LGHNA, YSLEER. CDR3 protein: CASSQKSLGEQYF.

CDR3 residues: CSASLGQYNSPLHF. This chain joins TRBV29-1 and TRBJ1-6; TCRdb indicates TRBD1, and absent DNA this call remains unverified. Germline V gene lookup returns CDR1 SQVTM and CDR2 ANQGSEA. The CDR3 runs to 14 residues.

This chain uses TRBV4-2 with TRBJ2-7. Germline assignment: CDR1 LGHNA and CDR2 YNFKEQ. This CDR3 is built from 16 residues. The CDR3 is CASSQDQGSVSYEQYF.

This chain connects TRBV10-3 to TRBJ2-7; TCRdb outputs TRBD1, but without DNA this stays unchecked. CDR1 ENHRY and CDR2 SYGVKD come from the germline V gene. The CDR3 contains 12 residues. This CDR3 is CAYRGATYEQYF.

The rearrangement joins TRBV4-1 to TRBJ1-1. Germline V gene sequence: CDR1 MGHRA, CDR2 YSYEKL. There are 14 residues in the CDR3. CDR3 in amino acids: CASSQARLNTEAFF.

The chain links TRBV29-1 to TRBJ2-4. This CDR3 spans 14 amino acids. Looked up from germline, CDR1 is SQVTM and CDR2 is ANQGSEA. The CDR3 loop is CSVEGADGKNIQYF.

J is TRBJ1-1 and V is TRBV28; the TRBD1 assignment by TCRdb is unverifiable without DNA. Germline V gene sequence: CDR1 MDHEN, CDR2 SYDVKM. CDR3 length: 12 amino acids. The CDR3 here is CASTPGNTEAFF.

The CDR3 reads CSVEGPDSLNYGYTF. J is TRBJ1-2 and V is TRBV29-1; as DNA is missing, the TRBD1 call by TCRdb cannot be tested. There are 15 residues in the CDR3. CDR1 and CDR2 (germline): SQVTM, ANQGSEA. The full variable domain, completed using reference TRBV29-1 and TRBJ1-2, is SAVISQKPSRDICQRGTSLTIQCQVDSQVTMMFWYRQQPGQSLTLIATANQGSEATYESGFVIDKFPISRPNLTFSTLTVSNMSPEDSSIYLCSVEGPDSLNYGYTFGSGTRLTVV.

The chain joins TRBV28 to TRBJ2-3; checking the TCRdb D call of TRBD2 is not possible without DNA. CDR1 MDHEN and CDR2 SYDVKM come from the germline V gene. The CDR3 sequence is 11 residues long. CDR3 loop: CAVGPTDTQYF. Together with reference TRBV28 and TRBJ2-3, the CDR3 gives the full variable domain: DVKVTQSSRYLVKRTGEKVFLECVQDMDHENMFWYRQDPGLGLRLIYFSYDVKMKEKGDIPEGYSVSREKKERFSLILESASTNQTSMYLCAVGPTDTQYFGPGTRLTVL.

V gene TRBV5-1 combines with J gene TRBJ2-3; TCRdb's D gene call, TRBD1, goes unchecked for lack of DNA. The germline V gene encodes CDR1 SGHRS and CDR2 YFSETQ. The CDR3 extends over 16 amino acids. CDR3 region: CASSLARGQGLNTQYF. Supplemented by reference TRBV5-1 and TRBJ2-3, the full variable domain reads KAGVTQTPRYLIKTRGQQVTLSCSPISGHRSVSWYQQTPGQGLQFLFEYFSETQRNKGNFPGRFSGRQFSNSRSEMNVSTLELGDSALYLCASSLARGQGLNTQYFGPGTRLTVL.

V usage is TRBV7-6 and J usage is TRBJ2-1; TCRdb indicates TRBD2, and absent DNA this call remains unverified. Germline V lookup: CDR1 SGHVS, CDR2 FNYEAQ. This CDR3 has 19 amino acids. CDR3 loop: CASSLFGPLAGSSYNEQFF.

The CDR3 loop is CASSLAENHGYTF. V and J are TRBV7-9 and TRBJ1-2. CDR1 SEHNR and CDR2 FQNEAQ come from the germline V gene (reference sequence). The CDR3 totals 13 residues.

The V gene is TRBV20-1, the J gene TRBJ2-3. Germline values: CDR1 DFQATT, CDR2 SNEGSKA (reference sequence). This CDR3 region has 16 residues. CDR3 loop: CSARDLRSESTDTQYF.

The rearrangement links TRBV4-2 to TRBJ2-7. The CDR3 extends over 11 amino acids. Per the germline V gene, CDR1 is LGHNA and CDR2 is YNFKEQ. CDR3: CASSQGREQYF.

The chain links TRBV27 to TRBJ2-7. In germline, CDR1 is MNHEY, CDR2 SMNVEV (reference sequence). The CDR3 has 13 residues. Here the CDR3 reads CASSLSSAYEQYF.

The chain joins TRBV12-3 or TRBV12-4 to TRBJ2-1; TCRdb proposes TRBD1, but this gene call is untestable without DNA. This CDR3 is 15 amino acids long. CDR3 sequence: CASSNHRGGYNEQFF.

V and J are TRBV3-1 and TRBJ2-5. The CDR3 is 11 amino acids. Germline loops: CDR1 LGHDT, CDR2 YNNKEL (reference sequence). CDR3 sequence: CASSQDETQYF.